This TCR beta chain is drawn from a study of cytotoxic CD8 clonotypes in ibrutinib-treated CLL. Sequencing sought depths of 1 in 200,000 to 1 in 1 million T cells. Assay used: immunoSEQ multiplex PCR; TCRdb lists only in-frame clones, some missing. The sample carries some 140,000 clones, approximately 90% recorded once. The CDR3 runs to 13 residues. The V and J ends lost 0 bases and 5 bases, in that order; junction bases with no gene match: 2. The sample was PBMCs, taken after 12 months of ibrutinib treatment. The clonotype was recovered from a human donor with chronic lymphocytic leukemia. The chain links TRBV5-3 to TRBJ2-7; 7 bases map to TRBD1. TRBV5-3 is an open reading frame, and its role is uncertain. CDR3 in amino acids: CARSLDRGNEQYF. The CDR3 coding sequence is TGTGCCAGAAGCTTGGACAGGGGTAACGAGCAGTACTTC.